This T cell receptor beta chain emerged from a study of blood T cell repertoires in COVID-19. Two negative PCRs, clearance, or symptom resolution characterized the recovered Cohort 3 donors. This CDR3 has 16 amino acids. CDR1 is KGHSH, CDR2 LQKENI, per germline. J lost 5 bases, V lost 3 bases, and 13 bases had no gene match. Only in-frame clones appear in the TCRdb table, and some are missing; sequencing was by immunoSEQ multiplex PCR. The repertoire holds a few hundred thousand clones, with over 75% as singletons. This receptor was taken from a woman aged 40 to 50 who had recovered from COVID-19. The V gene is TRBV18, the J gene TRBJ2-7, with 7 bases matching TRBD2. Sequences were obtained from PBMCs or T cells enriched from blood (not recorded which). The CDR3 DNA reads as TGTGCCAGCTCACCCTCATTGGCGGGAGAGGGACACGAGCAGTACTTC. It is translated as CASSPSLAGEGHEQYF.